Following are 13 T cell receptor beta chains from one sample sequenced in a study of cytomegalovirus exposure and HLA in healthy donors. PCR primers comprised 60 Vbeta and 13 Jbeta primers. Assay: immunoSEQ multiplex PCR; the TCRdb copy retains only in-frame clones and omits some. The data hold over 200,000 clones, with about four fifths observed a single time. Sequenced sample: PBMCs. These receptors all stem from a man aged 40-50 years in good health and CMV-seropositive.

This clone was detected a few times. V usage is TRBV14 and J usage is TRBJ1-4; TRBD1 agrees at 8 bases. This CDR3 spans 13 amino acids. The V segment lost 9 bases and the J segment 6 bases; nucleotides outside the gene matches: 6. Germline CDR1 is SGHDN and CDR2 is FVKESK. The CDR3 bases are TGTGCCAGTGGCTACAGGGGGGATGAAAAACTGTTTTTT. Its protein product is CASGYRGDEKLFF.

J is TRBJ1-5 and V is TRBV29-1; a possible D gene is TRBD1 (6 bases). V lost 6 bases, J lost 0 bases, and 15 bases lay in between. Germline V gene data show CDR1 as SQVTM and CDR2 as ANQGSEA. The CDR3 extends over 15 amino acids. The CDR3 loop is CSVPGGSGSNQPQHF. CDR3 DNA sequence: TGCAGCGTCCCGGGGGGCTCAGGTAGCAATCAGCCCCAGCATTTT.

The chain couples TRBV5-4 to TRBJ2-5, with 8 bases identical to TRBD2. The germline V gene has CDR1 SGHNT and CDR2 YYREEE (reference sequence). The CDR3 is made up of 15 amino acids. V lost 3 bases, J lost 5 bases, and 9 bases stayed unmatched. The CDR3 spells CASSSRTSRNETQYF. The CDR3 DNA follows: TGTGCCAGCAGCTCCCGGACTAGCAGGAACGAGACCCAGTACTTC. Filled out from reference TRBV5-4 and TRBJ2-5, the complete variable domain reads ETGVTQSPTHLIKTRGQQVTLRCSSQSGHNTVSWYQQALGQGPQFIFQYYREEENGRGNFPPRFSGLQFPNYSSELNVNALELDDSALYLCASSSRTSRNETQYFGPGTRLLVL.

V is TRBV6-6 and J is TRBJ2-5, with a weak D call TRBD2 (6 bases). The CDR3 consists of 14 residues. V lost 5 bases and J 1 base, leaving 11 bases between the germline ends. CDR1 is MNHNY and CDR2 is SVGAGI in the germline V gene (reference sequence). CDR3 nucleotides: TGTGCCAGCAGTCTACCCGGGGGCCAAGAGACCCAGTACTTC. Translating gives CASSLPGGQETQYF.

The rearrangement joins TRBV29-1 to TRBJ1-4; 9 nucleotides agree with TRBD1. Looked up from germline, CDR1 is SQVTM and CDR2 is ANQGSEA. With 6 bases clipped from V and 5 bases from J, the junction kept 10 bases outside the gene matches. The CDR3 has 15 amino acids. The CDR3 bases are TGCAGCGTAACCCCGGGACAGGGAGAAAATGAAAAACTGTTTTTT. This codes for CSVTPGQGENEKLFF.

V usage is TRBV9 and J usage is TRBJ2-7; tentatively, D is TRBD1 (5 bases). The ends were cut back, 4 bases at V and 3 bases at J, with 14 bases in the middle. Germline lookup yields CDR1 SGDLS and CDR2 YYNGEE. This CDR3 has 14 amino acids. The CDR3 loop is CASSPGHNLYEQYF. The CDR3 DNA follows: TGTGCCAGCAGCCCAGGACACAACCTCTACGAGCAGTACTTC.

The chain has TRBV29-1 and TRBJ1-2; D is ambiguous. The ends were cut back, 5 bases at V and 8 bases at J, with 6 bases in the middle. This CDR3 spans 9 amino acids. Germline V gene sequence: CDR1 SQVTM, CDR2 ANQGSEA. The CDR3 here is CSVLEGYTF. The CDR3 bases are TGCAGCGTTTTGGAGGGCTACACCTTC.

The chain has TRBV29-1 and TRBJ2-1, with 7 bases fitting TRBD2. This CDR3 comprises 16 residues. The ends lost 7 bases at V and 8 bases at J; junction bases unmatched: 20. Germline V gene sequence: CDR1 SQVTM, CDR2 ANQGSEA. The CDR3 DNA reads as TGCAGCGCACAGAACAGTCGGACTAGTCTCTCCGATGAGCAGTTCTTC. Translation: CSAQNSRTSLSDEQFF.

The V gene is TRBV27, the J gene TRBJ2-3; D remains ambiguous. Germline V CDR1 and CDR2: MNHEY, SMNVEV (reference sequence). V was shortened by 5 bases and J by 0 bases, with 3 bases between the two germline ends. There are 12 residues in the CDR3. In DNA form, the CDR3 reads TGTGCCAGCAGTCAAAGCACAGATACGCAGTATTTT. Its translation is CASSQSTDTQYF.

This clone was observed once. The chain employs TRBV5-1 and TRBJ1-2, with 7 bases lining up with TRBD1. Germline V CDR1 and CDR2: SGHRS, YFSETQ. The CDR3 sequence is 16 residues long. Trimming removed 4 bases from V and 2 bases from J; junction bases left unmatched: 11. CDR3 amino acids: CASSPVSPQGNYGYTF. CDR3 in DNA: TGCGCCAGCAGCCCCGTGTCTCCACAGGGGAACTATGGCTACACCTTC.

The chain couples TRBV2 to TRBJ2-5; TRBD1 matches at 12 bases. Germline V gene data show CDR1 as SNHLY and CDR2 as FYNNEI. This CDR3 region has 15 residues. Losses at the gene ends were 6 bases for V and 5 bases for J; bases not matched to a gene: 7. In nucleotides, the CDR3 is TGTGCCAGCAGGGGGACAGGGGGCTTTGGGGAGACCCAGTACTTC. It specifies CASRGTGGFGETQYF. Using reference TRBV2 and TRBJ2-5 for the parts outside the CDR3, the full variable domain is EPEVTQTPSHQVTQMGQEVILRCVPISNHLYFYWYRQILGQKVEFLVSFYNNEISEKSEIFDDQFSVERPDGSNFTLKIRSTKLEDSAMYFCASRGTGGFGETQYFGPGTRLLVL.

This chain connects TRBV7-9 to TRBJ1-2; 9 bases map to TRBD1. This CDR3 has 18 residues. Germline V gene sequence: CDR1 SEHNR, CDR2 FQNEAQ (reference sequence). Trimming removed 4 bases from V and 2 bases from J; junction bases left unmatched: 14. CDR3 in DNA: TGTGCCAGCAGCTCTACGCGGTGGGGGACAGGGATCAACTATGGCTACACCTTC. It yields the protein CASSSTRWGTGINYGYTF.

The V call is TRBV5-6, the J call TRBJ2-7; D gene unclear. The CDR3 extends over 13 amino acids. Between the trimmed V and J ends, which lost 5 bases and 4 bases, there was a span of 13 bases. Germline V CDR1 and CDR2: SGHDT, YYEEEE. The chain's CDR3 is CASSFLFGYEQYV. CDR3 nucleotides: TGTGCCAGCAGTTTTTTATTCGGGTACGAGCAGTACGTC.